These T cell receptor beta chains were read from a single sample in a study of T cell repertoires in cytomegalovirus infection. Their specific antigens are unknown. TCRdb itself ran the reads through MiXCR, one entry per CDR3 protein. The sample has more than 110,000 distinct CDR3 sequences; approximately 30% are singletons. This sample comprised CD8+ T cells from cultured PBMCs, obtained from culture after CMV antigen stimulation. These receptors all stem from a human donor in good health (CMV status not recorded). Some clones in this sample may be carry-over from other donors' samples. Each CDR3 is given with its conserved first and last residue. A D gene is named only where the DNA matches it firmly. Clone size is not always given. Where it is, it says once, few, many or a class for expanded clones.

v_gene	abundance	d_gene	j_gene	CDR3nt	CDR3aa
TRBV20-1	few	TRBD1	TRBJ1-5	TGCAGTGCGAATACAGGGGAACAGCGCAATCAGCCCCAGCATTTT	CSANTGEQRNQPQHF
TRBV27	few	-	TRBJ1-5	TGTGCCTCGGGGCGGCATAGCAATCAGCCCCAGCATTTT	CASGRHSNQPQHF
TRBV7-8	-	-	TRBJ1-5	TGTGCCAGCAGCTTAGCACAGGGAGAGACACGAAATCAGCCCCAGCATTTT	CASSLAQGETRNQPQHF
TRBV2	-	TRBD1	TRBJ2-7	TGTGCCAGCAGAGCACAGGGGGCAACTTACTACGAGCAGTACTTC	CASRAQGATYYEQYF
TRBV18	-	-	TRBJ1-2	TGTGCCAGCTCACCGGACACTCCTAATGGCTACACCTTC	CASSPDTPNGYTF
TRBV19	-	TRBD1	TRBJ2-2	TGTGCCAGCGGGGACAGGGGTCACACCGGGGAGCTGTTTTTT	CASGDRGHTGELFF
TRBV7-6	-	TRBD1	TRBJ2-7	TGTGCCAGCAGCTTAGAATCAGGGGGCTACGAGCAGTACTTC	CASSLESGGYEQYF
TRBV6-1	-	-	TRBJ2-1	TGTGCCAGCACGCCCGCAGGGCCTGGCAATGAGCAGTTCTTC	CASTPAGPGNEQFF
TRBV12-3/TRBV12-4	-	-	TRBJ2-1	TGTGCCAGCAGTTTTGGGCTAGCCTCTCCCGATGAGCAGTTCTTC	CASSFGLASPDEQFF
TRBV7-2	-	-	TRBJ2-6	TGTGCCAGCAGCTTAGGACAGGCTGGGGCCAACGTCCTGACTTTC	CASSLGQAGANVLTF
TRBV6-5	-	-	TRBJ1-5	TGTGCCAGCAGTTACGGGGCAGCTTATCAGCCCCAGCATTTT	CASSYGAAYQPQHF
TRBV20-1	-	TRBD1	TRBJ2-1	TGCAGTGCAGAACGGGACAGGGTGAATGAGCAGTTCTTC	CSAERDRVNEQFF
TRBV5-6	-	-	TRBJ1-1	TGTGCCAGCAGCTTGTCCCCGGACATGAACACTGAAGCTTTCTTT	CASSLSPDMNTEAFF
TRBV4-1	-	-	TRBJ1-1	TGCGCCAGCAGCCCTGGACCCTGGATACAAACTGAAGCTTTCTTT	CASSPGPWIQTEAFF
TRBV6-1	few	-	TRBJ1-3	TGTGCCAGCAGTGAAAGTGGAAGAGACTCTGGAAACACCATATATTTT	CASSESGRDSGNTIYF
TRBV7-2	few	-	TRBJ2-1	TGTGCCAGCAGCTTATACAAGAGCTCCTACAATGAGCAGTTCTTC	CASSLYKSSYNEQFF
TRBV11-2	few	-	TRBJ1-2	TGTGCCAGCAGCATGACCATAACAGATGGCTACACCTTC	CASSMTITDGYTF
TRBV12-5	-	-	TRBJ2-1	TGTGCTAGTGGTTGGGGAGGGGGGGAGCGAAATGAGCAGTTCTTC	CASGWGGGERNEQFF
TRBV27	-	-	TRBJ1-6	TGTGCCAGCAGTTTATCACCTGATTCACCCCTCCACTTT	CASSLSPDSPLHF
TRBV13	many	-	TRBJ2-7	TGTGCCAGCAGCTTAGGAGGGGACGGGAAGCAGTACTTC	CASSLGGDGKQYF
TRBV7-9	-	-	TRBJ2-3	TGTGCCAGCAGCTCGGTTCGTTCCGCAGATACGCAGTATTTT	CASSSVRSADTQYF
TRBV7-9	-	-	TRBJ2-7	TGTGCCAGCAGAAAGGGGACGAATGAGCAGTACTTC	CASRKGTNEQYF
TRBV27	-	TRBD1	TRBJ2-7	TGTGCCAGCAGTCAAGGGGACAGAACCTACGAGCAGTACTTC	CASSQGDRTYEQYF
TRBV7-9	few	-	TRBJ1-4	TGTGCCAGCAGCTCCATCGGTAGGAGGGAAATCACCGGGGAAAAACTGTTTTTT	CASSSIGRREITGEKLFF
TRBV27	few	-	TRBJ2-1	TGTGCCAGCAGTTTGGGTGGCCATACCTACAATGAGCAGTTCTTC	CASSLGGHTYNEQFF
TRBV12-3/TRBV12-4	-	TRBD2	TRBJ2-7	TGTGCCAGCACCCCTGGGGGGGGTTACGAGCAGTACTTC	CASTPGGGYEQYF
TRBV6-2/TRBV6-3	-	-	TRBJ2-7	TGTGCCAGCACCCATTCAGGCCACGAGCAGTACTTC	CASTHSGHEQYF
TRBV7-3	-	-	TRBJ2-1	TGTGCCAGCAGCTTGTGGGGGCCTGATGAGCAGTTCTTC	CASSLWGPDEQFF
TRBV11-2	many	-	TRBJ1-1	TGTGCCAGCAGCTTACAGGGGTTCACTGAAGCTTTCTTT	CASSLQGFTEAFF
TRBV12-3/TRBV12-4	many	TRBD1	TRBJ1-4	TGTGCCAGCAGGGCCCCGGGACAGAATGAAAAACTGTTTTTT	CASRAPGQNEKLFF
TRBV3-1	-	TRBD1	TRBJ1-1	TGTGCCAGCAGAGGACAGGGGACGGGCACTGAAGCTTTCTTT	CASRGQGTGTEAFF
TRBV7-2	few	-	TRBJ1-5	TGTGCCAGCAGCTTAGACGGAACGAGCAATCAGCCCCAGCATTTT	CASSLDGTSNQPQHF
TRBV28	many	-	TRBJ2-3	TGTGCCAGCAGTGCCTTGACCGTTAGCACAGATACGCAGTATTTT	CASSALTVSTDTQYF
TRBV7-9	-	TRBD1	TRBJ2-5	TGTGCCAGCGGGGACAGGACCCGGGGGCAAGAGACCCAGTACTTC	CASGDRTRGQETQYF
TRBV24-1	few	-	TRBJ2-1	TGTGCCACCAGTGGTGAGGGGAATGAGCAGTTCTTC	CATSGEGNEQFF
TRBV12-3/TRBV12-4	many	TRBD1	TRBJ2-1	TGTGCCAGCAGTTTCGGGACAGGGTGGGGCAATGAGCAGTTCTTC	CASSFGTGWGNEQFF
TRBV7-8	many	-	TRBJ2-7	TGTGCCAGCAGCACGGACAGGGAGGGGACCGGCTCCTACGAGCAGTACTTC	CASSTDREGTGSYEQYF
TRBV28	many	TRBD2	TRBJ2-1	TGTGCCAGCAGTTTATCCCCTCCGGGCGGGGGGGCCGATGAGCAGTTCTTC	CASSLSPPGGGADEQFF
TRBV29-1	many	TRBD1	TRBJ1-1	TGCAGCGTTTCTCAGGGGGTGGCCACTGAAGCTTTCTTT	CSVSQGVATEAFF
TRBV18	-	-	TRBJ1-1	TGTGCCAGCTCACCACTCCCAAAGACCCGGGGGGACACTGAAGCTTTCTTT	CASSPLPKTRGDTEAFF
TRBV19	-	TRBD1	TRBJ1-3	TGTGCCAGTAGTATGGGGACAGGGGTTGGCGGAAACACCATATATTTT	CASSMGTGVGGNTIYF
TRBV6-5	-	-	TRBJ1-2	TGTGCCAGCAGTACAGGGAAGACCTACTATGGCTACACCTTC	CASSTGKTYYGYTF
TRBV3-1	-	-	TRBJ1-5	TGTGCCAGCAGCCAAGAAGTAGGGGGACGGGGGTCTCAGCCCCAGCATTTT	CASSQEVGGRGSQPQHF
TRBV24-1	-	TRBD2	TRBJ2-3	TGTGCCACCAGGCGGGGGGACGGCACTAGCACAGATACGCAGTATTTT	CATRRGDGTSTDTQYF